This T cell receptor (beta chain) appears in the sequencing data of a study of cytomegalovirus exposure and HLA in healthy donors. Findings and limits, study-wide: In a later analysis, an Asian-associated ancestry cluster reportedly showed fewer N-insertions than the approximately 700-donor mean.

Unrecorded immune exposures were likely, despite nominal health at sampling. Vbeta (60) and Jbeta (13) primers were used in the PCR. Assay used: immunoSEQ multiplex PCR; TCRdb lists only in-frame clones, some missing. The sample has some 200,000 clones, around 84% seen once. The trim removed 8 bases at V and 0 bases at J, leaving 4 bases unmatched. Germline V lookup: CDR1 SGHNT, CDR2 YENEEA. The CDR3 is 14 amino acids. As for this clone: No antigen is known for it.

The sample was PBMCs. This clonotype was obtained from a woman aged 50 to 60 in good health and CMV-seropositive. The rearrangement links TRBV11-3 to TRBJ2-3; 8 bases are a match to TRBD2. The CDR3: CASAGGSSTDTQYF. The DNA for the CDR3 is TGTGCCAGCGCGGGGGGTTCTAGCACAGATACGCAGTATTTT.